This TCR beta chain emerged from a study of early T cells in non-severe SARS-CoV-2 infection. TCRdb recomputed calls from the 5' RACE reads with MiXCR, one row per CDR3 protein. In the table there are tens of thousands of distinct CDR3 sequences, 3.9% of which are singletons. The TCR comes from an adult who was a healthcare worker with PCR-confirmed SARS-CoV-2 infection or an uninfected control (not recorded which). Sequences were obtained from whole blood.

The CDR3 coding sequence is TGTGCCAGCAGTTACGGCCAACCGGGGACAGGGGTTGTGCAGTACTTC. The encoded protein is CASSYGQPGTGVVQYF. This chain uses TRBV27 with TRBJ2-7; 10 bases fit TRBD1. Germline V gives CDR1 MNHEY, CDR2 SMNVEV (reference sequence). The V segment lost 4 bases and the J segment 9 bases; nucleotides outside the gene matches: 15. The CDR3 length is 16 residues.